This T cell receptor (beta chain) is drawn from a study of T-cell reconstitution after alpha-beta-depleted transplantation in children. As it was prepared, the TCRbeta library received unique molecular identifiers. TCRdb ran MiXCR on the PCR reads and lists one entry per CDR3 protein. This sample has about 640,000 distinct CDR3 sequences, with around a sixth found just once. The CDR3 extends over 12 amino acids. With 7 bases removed from V and 4 bases from J, the gap between germline ends came to 9 bases. The TCR sequence derives from a human donor who donated a stem cell graft to a child with acute myeloid leukemia. The V call is TRBV12-3 or TRBV12-4, the J call TRBJ2-3, with TRBD2 as a possible D gene (5 bases). Sequences were derived from PBMCs from the stem cell graft donor, sampled from the stem cell graft. The CDR3 nucleotides are TGTGCCAGCACTGAGGGCGCAGATACGCAGTATTTT. It translates to CASTEGADTQYF.